This T cell receptor (beta chain) was sequenced in a study of shared clonotypes between healthy human individuals. The CDR3 runs to 12 residues. Per germline, CDR1 SNHLY and CDR2 FYNNEI. J gave up 6 bases and V 11 bases, and 6 bases lay outside the gene matches. In the original workflow: Filtering differed for immunoSEQ, which gave only junction sequences without quality scores. Here immunoSEQ multiplex PCR was the method, and the copy in TCRdb shows in-frame clones only, minus some. V, J and clone size derive from that table, while D and trimming were established from the DNA sequence. This table has 400,000 to 500,000 clones, about 80% appearing once.

The receptor was derived from a woman aged 40 to 50 in good health. Some clones in this sample may be carry-over from other donors' samples. The chain links TRBV2 to TRBJ2-2; 7 bases fit TRBD2. Sequencing input: PBMCs. CDR3 nucleotides: TGTGCCCTCTGGGGGGGGGCCGGGGAGCTGTTTTTT. The encoded protein is CALWGGAGELFF.